The 5 T cell receptor beta chains below all came from one sample that was sequenced in a study of T cell responses to AZD1222 COVID-19 vaccine. Clones were read by immunoSEQ multiplex PCR, and TCRdb kept only the in-frame ones, dropping some. The sample comprises some 140,000 clones, approximately 90% of which are singletons, and approximately 3.1% rests with the top ten. The material sequenced was peripheral blood, taken on day 0 of AZD1222 vaccination. The receptors come from an adult in good health.

V and J are TRBV3-1 (or the pseudogene TRBV3-2) and TRBJ1-2; TRBD1 matches 8 bases. CDR1 and CDR2 from the germline V gene are LGHDT and YNNKEL (reference sequence). CDR3 size: 14 residues. J was trimmed by 2 bases and V by 2 bases; bases with no gene match: 1. The CDR3 loop is CASSQWTGNYGYTF. Here the CDR3 DNA reads TGTGCCAGCAGCCAATGGACAGGGAACTATGGCTACACCTTC.

The chain links TRBV14 to TRBJ2-7; 9 bases agree with TRBD2. The ends lost 0 bases at V and 4 bases at J; junction bases unmatched: 4. The CDR3 length is 15 residues. Germline CDR1 is SGHDN and CDR2 is FVKESK. As DNA, the CDR3 is TGTGCCAGCAGCCAAGAGAGCGGGGGGCTATACGAGCAGTACTTC. Translating it yields CASSQESGGLYEQYF. Full variable domain (outside the CDR3, taken from reference TRBV14 and TRBJ2-7): EAGVTQFPSHSVIEKGQTVTLRCDPISGHDNLYWYRRVMGKEIKFLLHFVKESKQDESGMPNNRFLAERTGGTYSTLKVQPAELEDSGVYFCASSQESGGLYEQYFGPGTRLTVT.

The CDR3 coding sequence is TGTGCCATCAGTGACCAGGACGGACAGATGAACACCGGGGAGCTGTTTTTT. It translates to CAISDQDGQMNTGELFF. This sequence joins TRBV10-3 and TRBJ2-2; perhaps TRBD1 as D (6 bases). Trimming removed 3 bases from V and 1 base from J, with 15 bases in between. The CDR3 is made up of 17 amino acids. CDR1 is ENHRY and CDR2 is SYGVKD in the germline V gene.

The gene calls are TRBV6-5 and TRBJ1-5; 11 bases line up with TRBD1. The V segment lost 6 bases and the J segment 4 bases; nucleotides outside the gene matches: 5. CDR1 and CDR2 (germline): MNHEY, SVGAGI. The CDR3 contains 15 residues. The CDR3 DNA is TGTGCCAGCAGGAGGGGACAGGGGGGGAATCAGCCCCAGCATTTT. This encodes CASRRGQGGNQPQHF.

The chain uses TRBV6-5 and TRBJ1-5, with TRBD1 as a possible D gene (5 bases). The V gene's germline CDR1 is MNHEY and CDR2 SVGAGI. The germline V and J ends were trimmed by 6 bases and 0 bases, with 12 bases remaining between them. The CDR3 sequence is 15 residues long. This CDR3 reads CASRLGQNSNQPQHF. The CDR3 DNA sequence: TGTGCCAGCAGGTTAGGACAAAATAGCAATCAGCCCCAGCATTTT.